The 18 T cell receptor beta chains listed next were all sequenced from one sample in a study of early T cells in non-severe SARS-CoV-2 infection. TCRdb fed the 5' RACE reads into MiXCR, producing one record per CDR3 protein. The table includes 79,000 or so distinct CDR3 sequences, around 13% detected once. Sequences were obtained from whole blood. These TCRs come from an adult who was a healthcare worker with PCR-confirmed SARS-CoV-2 infection or an uninfected control (not recorded which).

This clonotype came up a few times. This chain links TRBV5-4 with TRBJ2-1; 9 positions agree with TRBD2. The CDR3 has 15 amino acids. V shed 6 bases, J shed 5 bases, and the junction held 9 bases outside the gene matches. Germline assignment: CDR1 SGHNT and CDR2 YYREEE (reference sequence). CDR3 protein: CASIDSGRYNNEQFF. The CDR3 DNA reads as TGTGCCAGCATCGATAGCGGGAGATACAACAATGAGCAGTTCTTC.

This clonotype was counted only a few times. This chain connects TRBV7-9 to TRBJ2-2, with D possibly TRBD2 on 6 matching bases. Germline CDR1 reads SEHNR; CDR2 reads FQNEAQ (reference sequence). Trimming cost V 6 bases and J 1 base, with 12 bases left between them. This CDR3 has 15 amino acids. Written as DNA, the CDR3 is TGTGCCAGCAGATTCGGGACTCTGAACACCGGGGAGCTGTTTTTT. Its translation is CASRFGTLNTGELFF.

In its sample, this clonotype was seen a few times. The chain couples TRBV6-2 or TRBV6-3 to TRBJ2-5; D gene unclear. Germline values: CDR1 MNHEY, CDR2 SVGEGT. The CDR3 extends over 14 amino acids. Trimming removed 0 bases at V and 1 base at J, with 6 bases between. The CDR3 DNA sequence: TGTGCCAGCAGTTACTCATCCTTCCAAGAGACCCAGTACTTC. It codes for CASSYSSFQETQYF.

This clonotype has a handful of counts. Relative to the germline gene, one junction end is altered; a read error may explain this. The V call is TRBV2, the J call TRBJ2-3; maybe TRBD1 (6 bases). Germline CDR1 reads SNHLY; CDR2 reads FYNNEI. This CDR3 is 13 amino acids long. CDR3 loop: CASHGTSTDPQYF. The CDR3 DNA reads TGTGCCAGTCACGGGACATCCACAGATCCGCAGTATTTT.

The chain is built from TRBV11-2 and TRBJ2-3; D possibly matches TRBD1 or TRBD2 (5 bases each). The germline CDR1 and CDR2 sequences are SGHAT and FQNNGV. The CDR3 is made up of 15 amino acids. Deletions cut 5 bases from V and 4 bases from J, with 16 bases between. The CDR3 DNA reads TGTGCCAGCAGCCCCCTACCGCGAGGGGCAGATACGCAGTATTTT. This translates into CASSPLPRGADTQYF.

This clonotype was seen only a few times. This chain uses TRBV30 with TRBJ1-1; D gene unclear. V was trimmed by 6 bases and J by 0 bases, leaving 11 bases between them. CDR3 size: 13 residues. CDR1 and CDR2 from the germline V gene are GTSNPN and SVGIG (reference sequence). CDR3 in DNA: TGTGCCTGTCAAGGGTTGATGAACACTGAAGCTTTCTTT. It specifies CACQGLMNTEAFF.

This clonotype was counted many times. The chain joins TRBV29-1 to TRBJ1-2; no firm D call. CDR3 size: 11 residues. The V end lost 4 bases, the J end lost 6 bases, and 9 bases lay between the germline ends. Germline lookup yields CDR1 SQVTM and CDR2 ANQGSEA. The CDR3 DNA follows: TGCAGCGTTGTCGGGTCCCATGGCTACACCTTC. It specifies CSVVGSHGYTF.

V gene TRBV19 combines with J gene TRBJ1-1; D not resolved. Germline V lookup: CDR1 LNHDA, CDR2 SQIVND (reference sequence). The CDR3 consists of 15 residues. V lost 3 bases, J lost 1 base, and 12 bases lay in between. CDR3 sequence: CASSIGGKGNTEAFF. In DNA form, the CDR3 reads TGTGCCAGTAGTATCGGTGGAAAGGGGAACACTGAAGCTTTCTTT.

The genes are TRBV7-2 and TRBJ1-2; possible D gene TRBD1, 5 bases. Germline CDR1 reads SGHTA; CDR2 reads FQGNSA. The length of the CDR3 is 14 residues. V lost 7 bases to trimming and J lost 4 bases, with 16 bases between them. The CDR3 sequence: CASNRQKTSYGYTF. As DNA, the CDR3 is TGTGCCAGCAACAGACAGAAGACGTCCTATGGCTACACCTTC. Full variable domain (remainder filled in from reference TRBV7-2 and TRBJ1-2): GAGVSQSPSNKVTEKGKDVELRCDPISGHTALYWYRQSLGQGLEFLIYFQGNSAPDKSGLPSDRFSAERTGGSVSTLTIQRTQQEDSAVYLCASNRQKTSYGYTFGSGTRLTVV.

This clonotype was recorded a few times. The chain is built from TRBV20-1 and TRBJ2-3; D is unclear. Germline V CDR1 and CDR2: DFQATT, SNEGSKA (reference sequence). Trimming pared 5 bases from V and 2 bases from J, leaving 11 bases between. The CDR3 contains 13 residues. The CDR3 DNA is TGCAGTGCTCCTAAGGGATCCACAGATACGCAGTATTTT. Encoded protein: CSAPKGSTDTQYF.

This chain joins TRBV29-1 and TRBJ2-3, with a tentative D call TRBD1 (6 bases). Trimming left V 4 bases short and J 4 bases short, with 9 bases between. CDR3 size: 12 residues. Per the germline V gene, CDR1 is SQVTM and CDR2 is ANQGSEA. The CDR3 spells CSVGRGSDTQYF. CDR3 bases: TGCAGCGTTGGTAGGGGGTCAGATACGCAGTATTTT.

In this sample, this clonotype turned up a few times. V gene TRBV6-5 combines with J gene TRBJ2-1; no clear D. The ends were cut back, 6 bases at V and 2 bases at J, with 17 bases in the middle. Germline loops: CDR1 MNHEY, CDR2 SVGAGI. The CDR3 spans 16 residues. DNA for the CDR3: TGTGCCAGCAGGAGGAAGGGCAGCGCAGCCTACAATGAGCAGTTCTTC. This translates into CASRRKGSAAYNEQFF.

The genes are TRBV12-3 or TRBV12-4 and TRBJ2-7; D is possibly TRBD1 or TRBD2 (5 bases each). The germline V and J ends were trimmed by 5 bases and 3 bases, with 11 bases remaining between them. The CDR3 extends over 13 amino acids. CDR3 DNA sequence: TGTGCCAGCAGTCTGAGGGGAGACTACGAGCAGTACTTC. Its protein is CASSLRGDYEQYF.

The V call is TRBV5-1, the J call TRBJ2-2; tentatively, D is TRBD1 or TRBD2 (5 bases each). CDR3 length: 16 amino acids. V was clipped by 0 bases and J by 5 bases, with 14 bases between them. Germline CDR1 reads SGHRS; CDR2 reads YFSETQ. DNA of the CDR3: TGCGCCAGCAGCTTGGAGGGGAACCCGGGGACCGGGGAGCTGTTTTTT. Translated, it gives CASSLEGNPGTGELFF.

The chain links TRBV19 to TRBJ2-2, with 8 bases matching TRBD1. After removal of 5 bases from V and 4 bases from J, the junction contained 15 bases not matched to a gene. The CDR3 has 18 residues. The V gene's germline CDR1 is LNHDA and CDR2 SQIVND (reference sequence). CDR3 amino acids: CASSVDRGHPFFTGELFF. For the CDR3, the DNA is TGTGCCAGTAGTGTCGACAGGGGACACCCCTTTTTCACCGGGGAGCTGTTTTTT.

The rearrangement joins TRBV5-8 to TRBJ1-6; 11 bases are shared with TRBD1. The CDR3 is 17 amino acids. After removal of 3 bases from V and 7 bases from J, the junction contained 9 bases not matched to a gene. Germline assignment: CDR1 SGHTS and CDR2 YDEGEE. In DNA form, the CDR3 reads TGTGCCAGCAGCTATACTTGGCGGGACAGGGGGAATTCACCCCTCCACTTT. This encodes CASSYTWRDRGNSPLHF.

The chain employs TRBV10-2 and TRBJ1-2; 12 nucleotides match TRBD1. This CDR3 has 14 amino acids. The V and J ends lost 9 bases and 4 bases, in that order; junction bases with no gene match: 6. Germline V lookup: CDR1 WSHSY, CDR2 SAAADI. This CDR3 reads CASKPGQGAYGYTF. Here the CDR3 DNA reads TGCGCCAGTAAACCGGGACAGGGGGCCTATGGCTACACCTTC.

This clonotype showed up many times. V and J are TRBV2 and TRBJ2-1; 7 nucleotides line up with TRBD2. CDR3 size: 14 residues. Germline loops: CDR1 SNHLY, CDR2 FYNNEI. This chain's CDR3 is CAASRGSSYNEQFF. The DNA of the CDR3 is TGTGCAGCTTCGCGCGGGAGCTCCTACAATGAGCAGTTCTTC.